The 24 T cell receptor beta chains listed next were all sequenced from one sample in a study of beta chain features in type 1 diabetes. Expressed TCRB transcripts were sequenced because the isolated RNA had all been reverse transcribed beforehand. Some clones are missing from TCRdb's copy, which holds only in-frame ones; the method was immunoSEQ multiplex PCR. The data show about 230,000 clones, 16% seen once. The antigens these receptors bind are not known. Findings of the study overall: Shorter TCRB CDR3s, moderately but significantly so, were found in Type 1 diabetes patients in all four CD4+ subsets.

Sequenced material: naive CD4+ T cells from blood. These receptor sequences come from a young man with type 1 diabetes.

The CDR3 loop is CASSWTPGTSGGETQYF. The CDR3 coding sequence is TGCGCCAGCAGCTGGACACCCGGGACTAGCGGGGGAGAGACCCAGTACTTC. This rearrangement joins TRBV5-1 to TRBJ2-5, with 14 bases identical to TRBD2. The ends lost 3 bases at V and 4 bases at J; junction bases unmatched: 8. CDR1 is SGHRS, CDR2 YFSETQ, per germline. The CDR3 covers 17 residues.

The rearrangement links TRBV6-5 to TRBJ2-1; 9 positions agree with TRBD1. CDR3 length equals 14 residues. The V gene end was trimmed by 5 bases and the J gene end by 8 bases; junction bases not matched to a gene: 7. Germline CDR1 and CDR2: MNHEY and SVGAGI. The CDR3 is CASSRDREKDEQFF. For the CDR3, the DNA is TGTGCCAGCAGTCGGGACAGGGAAAAGGATGAGCAGTTCTTC.

V gene TRBV7-2 combines with J gene TRBJ2-3, with a possible D match to TRBD2 (5 bases). V gave up 1 base and J gave up 5 bases, with 19 bases separating them. This CDR3 comprises 17 residues. The V gene's germline CDR1 is SGHTA and CDR2 FQGNSA. The CDR3 sequence is CASSLDRPATRGDTQYF. The CDR3 DNA reads as TGTGCCAGCAGCTTAGATCGTCCGGCTACCCGGGGAGATACGCAGTATTTT.

In its sample, this clone was seen a few times. The V gene is TRBV14, the J gene TRBJ2-7; TRBD1 matches at 7 bases. The CDR3 has 16 amino acids. Unmatched junction bases numbered 12, after V lost 3 bases and J lost 4 bases. Germline CDR1 SGHDN, CDR2 FVKESK. DNA of the CDR3: TGTGCCAGCAGCCAGGACAGGCCACCGATTGAGTACGAGCAGTACTTC. This gives the protein CASSQDRPPIEYEQYF. Together with reference TRBV14 and TRBJ2-7, the CDR3 gives the full variable domain: EAGVTQFPSHSVIEKGQTVTLRCDPISGHDNLYWYRRVMGKEIKFLLHFVKESKQDESGMPNNRFLAERTGGTYSTLKVQPAELEDSGVYFCASSQDRPPIEYEQYFGPGTRLTVT.

The table lists this clone with a few counts. The chain is built from TRBV29-1 and TRBJ2-2; maybe TRBD2 (6 bases). There are 13 residues in the CDR3. The V gene lost 7 bases and the J gene lost 1 base, with 10 bases spanning the gap. The germline V gene encodes CDR1 SQVTM and CDR2 ANQGSEA. CDR3 sequence reads: CSAEGGNTGELFF. In DNA, the CDR3 is TGCAGCGCCGAGGGAGGGAACACCGGGGAGCTGTTTTTT.

This clone was recorded only once. The CDR3, as DNA: TGTGCCAGCATCCTTGGGCAGGGAGGAAAACTGTTTTTT. Translated, it gives CASILGQGGKLFF. This chain links TRBV7-9 with TRBJ1-4; D may be TRBD1 (5 bases). V lost 7 bases and J lost 10, with 16 bases in between. The CDR3 has 13 amino acids. The germline CDR1 and CDR2 sequences are SEHNR and FQNEAQ (reference sequence).

This clone was counted between two and nine times. This chain connects TRBV30 to TRBJ2-6; 9 positions agree with TRBD1. The germline gives CDR1 GTSNPN, CDR2 SVGIG (reference sequence). J gave up 3 bases and V 1 base, and 4 bases lay outside the gene matches. The CDR3 is 16 amino acids. The CDR3 loop reads CAWSAGTGNGANVLTF. DNA of the CDR3: TGTGCCTGGAGTGCCGGGACAGGGAATGGGGCCAACGTCCTGACTTTC.

The chain carries TRBV2 and TRBJ1-1, with a weak D call TRBD1 (6 bases). Germline CDR1 and CDR2: SNHLY and FYNNEI. V was shortened by 8 bases and J by 0 bases, with 10 bases between the two germline ends. This CDR3 has 13 amino acids. This CDR3 is CASQGSVNTEAFF. For the CDR3, the DNA is TGTGCCAGCCAGGGGTCTGTGAACACTGAAGCTTTCTTT.

This clone showed up just a few times. This chain joins TRBV7-2 and TRBJ1-1; D is unresolved. The germline V and J ends were trimmed by 3 bases and 0 bases, with 8 bases remaining between them. The germline gives CDR1 SGHTA, CDR2 FQGNSA. The CDR3 length is 14 residues. The chain's CDR3 is CASSLSKVNTEAFF. CDR3 DNA sequence: TGTGCCAGCAGCTTGTCGAAGGTGAACACTGAAGCTTTCTTT.

In its sample, this clone was seen a few times. V and J are TRBV28 and TRBJ2-1; 7 bases are a match to TRBD1. The junction had 1 base not matched to a gene; V was cut back by 5 bases and J by 6 bases. The V gene's germline CDR1 is MDHEN and CDR2 SYDVKM. This CDR3 contains 12 residues. The CDR3 nucleotides are TGTGCCAGCAGTCGGGACAGCAATGAGCAGTTCTTC. Protein: CASSRDSNEQFF.

The V gene is TRBV5-1, the J gene TRBJ2-6, with D unclear. V lost 0 bases and J lost 0, with 4 bases in between. The germline V gene encodes CDR1 SGHRS and CDR2 YFSETQ. The CDR3 is 15 amino acids. Here the CDR3 reads CASSLDGSGANVLTF. For the CDR3, the DNA is TGCGCCAGCAGCTTGGACGGCTCTGGGGCCAACGTCCTGACTTTC.

This CDR3 reads CATSRGQFPETQYF. CDR3 coding DNA: TGTGCCACCAGCAGAGGACAGTTTCCAGAGACCCAGTACTTC. The V and J genes are TRBV15 and TRBJ2-5, with D perhaps TRBD1 (5 bases). The germline CDR1 and CDR2 sequences are LNHNV and YYDKDF (reference sequence). The V and J ends lost 1 base and 4 bases respectively, with 10 bases between them. CDR3 length: 14 amino acids.

The chain joins TRBV29-1 to TRBJ2-7, with 11 bases aligning to TRBD2. Germline-derived CDR1 and CDR2 are SQVTM and ANQGSEA. Trimming cost V 7 bases and J 6 bases; bases outside gene matches: 5. This CDR3 contains 12 residues. The CDR3 DNA follows: TGCAGCGCCCGCACTAGCGGGAGCGAGCAGTACTTC. This translates into CSARTSGSEQYF.

The gene calls are TRBV25-1 and TRBJ2-5, with D uncertain. CDR1 MGHDK and CDR2 SYGVNS come from the germline V gene. There are 13 residues in the CDR3. V lost 1 base to trimming and J lost 2 bases, with 5 bases between them. The CDR3 region is CASSESVQETQYF. CDR3 in DNA: TGTGCCAGCAGTGAATCAGTACAAGAGACCCAGTACTTC.

The J gene is TRBJ1-1, the V gene TRBV7-8, with D possibly matching TRBD1 (6 bases). There are 16 residues in the CDR3. Trimming removed 2 bases from V and 3 bases from J, with 16 bases in between. The germline V gene has CDR1 SGHVS and CDR2 FQNEAQ. The CDR3 sequence: CASSLRSTGLDTEAFF. In DNA form, the CDR3 reads TGTGCCAGCAGCTTAAGGAGCACAGGGCTGGACACTGAAGCTTTCTTT.

This clone was seen only a few times. The V gene is TRBV29-1, the J gene TRBJ2-5; the D gene is possibly TRBD2 (6 bases). The CDR3 has 13 residues. The germline V gene has CDR1 SQVTM and CDR2 ANQGSEA. The V end lost 6 bases, the J end lost 5 bases, and 16 bases lay between the germline ends. The CDR3 coding sequence is TGCAGCGTCACGGGACTCCTGTTGGAGACCCAGTACTTC. This sequence encodes CSVTGLLLETQYF.

The rearrangement joins TRBV7-2 to TRBJ2-5, with D possibly TRBD2 on 5 matching bases. CDR3 length: 13 residues. Looked up from germline, CDR1 is SGHTA and CDR2 is FQGNSA. Trimming stripped 2 bases from V and 5 bases from J, with 9 bases between. The CDR3 DNA follows: TGTGCCAGCAGCTTACGAGCGGACGAGACCCAGTACTTC. Translated: CASSLRADETQYF.

This clone has more than one count but fewer than ten. The rearrangement links TRBV23-1 to TRBJ2-3; maybe TRBD2 (5 bases). TRBV23-1 is labeled an ORF, and its function is uncertain. V lost 2 bases to trimming and J lost 2 bases, with 11 bases between them. This CDR3 contains 15 residues. The DNA of the CDR3 is TGCGCCAGCAGTCAACTAGCCACCTACACAGATACGCAGTATTTT. It yields the protein CASSQLATYTDTQYF.

There are a few counts of this clone. The J gene is TRBJ2-2, the V gene TRBV14; the D is unclear. The germline V gene has CDR1 SGHDN and CDR2 FVKESK. Trimming cost V 2 bases and J 6 bases, with 4 bases left between them. This CDR3 is 12 amino acids long. DNA of the CDR3: TGTGCCAGCAGCCAACAGGCCGGGGAGCTGTTTTTT. It translates to CASSQQAGELFF.

A few counts support this clone. The chain joins TRBV7-9 to TRBJ2-3, with D unresolved. The V and J ends lost 5 bases and 4 bases respectively, with 10 bases between them. The germline CDR1 and CDR2 sequences are SEHNR and FQNEAQ (reference sequence). The CDR3 runs 13 residues. CDR3 sequence reads: CASSANPPDTQYF. The CDR3 coding sequence is TGTGCCAGCAGCGCGAATCCCCCAGATACGCAGTATTTT.

The rearrangement uses TRBV7-6 and TRBJ2-3, with 14 bases identical to TRBD2. The CDR3 contains 17 residues. V was clipped by 5 bases and J by 4 bases; unmatched bases: 8. Germline CDR1 and CDR2: SGHVS and FNYEAQ. CDR3 sequence reads: CASSRLGTSGSSDTQYF. The CDR3 region has the DNA TGTGCCAGCAGCCGGCTAGGGACTAGCGGGAGTTCAGATACGCAGTATTTT.

This chain joins TRBV29-1 and TRBJ2-1; 7 nucleotides line up with TRBD1. The germline gives CDR1 SQVTM, CDR2 ANQGSEA. The CDR3 covers 12 residues. The CDR3 loop is CSTQGIVNEQFF. In DNA form, the CDR3 reads TGCAGTACACAGGGGATCGTCAATGAGCAGTTCTTC.

In this sample, this clone turned up a few times. J is TRBJ2-7 and V is TRBV29-1; the D gene is possibly TRBD1 (5 bases). Germline V gives CDR1 SQVTM, CDR2 ANQGSEA. The CDR3 spans 13 residues. V was trimmed by 5 bases and J by 3 bases, leaving 14 bases between them. The chain's CDR3 is CSVKGIMLYEQYF. CDR3 bases: TGCAGCGTTAAGGGGATTATGCTCTACGAGCAGTACTTC.

This clone showed up just a few times. V gene TRBV29-1 combines with J gene TRBJ2-1, with 7 bases matching TRBD1. Germline lookup yields CDR1 SQVTM and CDR2 ANQGSEA. The CDR3 has 13 residues. The V gene end was trimmed by 4 bases and the J gene end by 6 bases; junction bases not matched to a gene: 6. The DNA for the CDR3 is TGCAGCGTTGCCAGGGGGAGTGGCAATGAGCAGTTCTTC. It specifies CSVARGSGNEQFF.